This entry is about one TCR beta chain. Its antigen is unknown. Those who donated were healthy bone marrow donors. These data originate in a study of cytomegalovirus exposure and HLA in healthy donors. At the level of the study: A preliminary data release comprised roughly 80 million unique TCRs obtained from HLA-typed donors. Overall study findings and caveats: A later analysis found TCR association rates differed by HLA locus, highest for DRB1 and lowest for HLA-C. Both high specificity and high sensitivity reportedly marked the classifier's diagnosis of cytomegalovirus status.

In the PCR, 60 Vbeta and 13 Jbeta primers were used. Profiled with immunoSEQ multiplex PCR; TCRdb holds only in-frame clones, not every one. The sample consists of 190,000 or so clones, roughly 87% of them appearing once. CDR3 length: 15 residues. CDR1 and CDR2 from the germline V gene are SGHTA and FQGTGA. Between the trimmed V and J ends, which lost 5 bases and 6 bases, there was a span of 16 bases. Sequencing input: PBMCs. The TCR was taken from a man between 45 and 60 years old in good health and CMV-seronegative. This rearrangement joins TRBV7-3 to TRBJ2-2; possibly TRBD2 for D (5 bases). This CDR3 reads CASSLNRRGAGELFF. CDR3 nucleotide sequence: TGTGCCAGCAGCCTCAACCGCCGGGGAGCCGGGGAGCTGTTTTTT. The full variable domain, completed using reference TRBV7-3 and TRBJ2-2, is GAGVSQTPSNKVTEKGKYVELRCDPISGHTALYWYRQSLGQGPEFLIYFQGTGAADDSGLPNDRFFAVRPEGSVSTLKIQRTERGDSAVYLCASSLNRRGAGELFFGEGSRLTVL.